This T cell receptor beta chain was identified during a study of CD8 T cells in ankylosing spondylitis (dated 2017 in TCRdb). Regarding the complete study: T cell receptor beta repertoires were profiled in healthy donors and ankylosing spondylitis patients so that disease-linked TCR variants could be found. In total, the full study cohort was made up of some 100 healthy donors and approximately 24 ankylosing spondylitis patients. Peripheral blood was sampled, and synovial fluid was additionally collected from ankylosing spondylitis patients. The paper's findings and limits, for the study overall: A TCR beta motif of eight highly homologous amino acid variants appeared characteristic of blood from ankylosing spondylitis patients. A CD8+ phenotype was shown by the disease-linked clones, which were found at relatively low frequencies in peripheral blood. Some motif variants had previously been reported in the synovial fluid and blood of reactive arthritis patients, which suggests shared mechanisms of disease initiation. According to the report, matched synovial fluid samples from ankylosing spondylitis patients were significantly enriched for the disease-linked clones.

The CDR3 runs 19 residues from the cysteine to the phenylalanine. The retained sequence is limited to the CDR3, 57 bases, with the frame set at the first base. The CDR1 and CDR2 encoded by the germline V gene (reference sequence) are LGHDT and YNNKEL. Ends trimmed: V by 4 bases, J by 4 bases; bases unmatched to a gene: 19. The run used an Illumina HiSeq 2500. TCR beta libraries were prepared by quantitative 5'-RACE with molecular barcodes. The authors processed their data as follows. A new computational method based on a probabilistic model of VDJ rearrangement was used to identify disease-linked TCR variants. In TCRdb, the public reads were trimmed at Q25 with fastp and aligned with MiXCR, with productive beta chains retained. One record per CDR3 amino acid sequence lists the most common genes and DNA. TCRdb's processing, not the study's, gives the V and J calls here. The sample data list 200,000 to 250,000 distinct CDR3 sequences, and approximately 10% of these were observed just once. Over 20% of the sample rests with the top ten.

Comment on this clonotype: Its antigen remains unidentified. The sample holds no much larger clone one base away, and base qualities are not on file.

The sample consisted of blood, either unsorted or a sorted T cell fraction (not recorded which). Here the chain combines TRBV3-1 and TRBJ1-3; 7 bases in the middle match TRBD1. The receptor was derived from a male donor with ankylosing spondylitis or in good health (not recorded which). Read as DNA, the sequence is TGTGCCAGCAGCCCGACCGGGACAGAATGGGATCACGCCGGAAACACCATATATTTT. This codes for CASSPTGTEWDHAGNTIYF.